The clone carrying this T cell receptor (beta chain) was counted only a few times. Each CDR3 protein gets one entry after TCRdb re-called the 5' RACE reads with MiXCR. The profile shows about 440,000 distinct CDR3 sequences, around 19% of them singletons. This entry comes from a study of T-cell memory formation after mild COVID-19. There are 15 residues in the CDR3. Looked up from germline, CDR1 is SGHRS and CDR2 is YFSETQ. Between the trimmed V and J ends, which lost 0 bases and 4 bases, there was a span of 8 bases. This sequence was found in an adult woman who had mild COVID-19 (a few samples of this study predate the infection). Cell type and time point are not known. The specimen sequenced was PBMCs or a T cell subset sorted from them (not recorded which). The chain has TRBV5-1 and TRBJ1-6; D is unresolved. The CDR3 DNA reads as TGCGCCAGCAGCTTGGACGGGGATTATAATTCACCCCTCCACTTT. Its protein product is CASSLDGDYNSPLHF.